Following are 23 T cell receptor beta chains from one sample sequenced in a study of blood T cell repertoires in COVID-19. This table comes from immunoSEQ multiplex PCR, and its TCRdb copy is limited to in-frame clones, with some not included. The table lists 200,000 to 300,000 clones, around 87% of them singletons, with about 1.4% in the top ten. Input material: peripheral blood. The source is a woman between 40 and 55 years old who had recovered from COVID-19.

CDR3 amino acids: CASSLQGQAVSPLHF. In DNA, the CDR3 is TGTGCCAGCAGTTTACAGGGACAGGCCGTCTCACCCCTCCACTTT. V is TRBV27 and J is TRBJ1-6; 8 bases are a match to TRBD1. The CDR3 has 15 amino acids. CDR1 and CDR2 from the germline V gene are MNHEY and SMNVEV (reference sequence). Trimming removed 2 bases from V and 10 bases from J; junction bases left unmatched: 7.

V and J are TRBV20-1 and TRBJ2-3, with 12 bases aligning to TRBD2. The CDR3 has 15 amino acids. From germline, CDR1 is DFQATT and CDR2 SNEGSKA (reference sequence). Trimming removed 3 bases from V and 4 bases from J; junction bases left unmatched: 5. The CDR3 sequence: CSASTSGGTADTQYF. The DNA of the CDR3 is TGCAGTGCTAGTACTAGCGGGGGGACAGCAGATACGCAGTATTTT.

V gene TRBV27 combines with J gene TRBJ1-5; TRBD1 is a possible D gene (5 bases). Trimming cost V 4 bases and J 0 bases, with 10 bases left between them. Germline V CDR1 and CDR2: MNHEY, SMNVEV (reference sequence). This CDR3 comprises 15 residues. Written as DNA, the CDR3 is TGTGCCAGCAGTTCCTGGGGGGATAGCAATCAGCCCCAGCATTTT. It specifies CASSSWGDSNQPQHF.

This clone has a handful of counts. J is TRBJ1-3 and V is TRBV5-4, with TRBD1 matching over 9 bases. V trimming: 4 bases; J trimming: 2 bases; junction bases outside the gene matches: 4. The CDR3 runs 15 residues. Germline lookup yields CDR1 SGHNT and CDR2 YYREEE (reference sequence). The CDR3 here is CASSPDRGAGNTIYF. As DNA, the CDR3 is TGTGCCAGCAGCCCGGACAGGGGTGCTGGAAACACCATATATTTT.

J is TRBJ1-2 and V is TRBV7-8; weak D call: TRBD1 (5 bases). The CDR3 is made up of 15 amino acids. Trimming took 5 bases from V and 2 from J, leaving 15 bases between them. The germline gives CDR1 SGHVS, CDR2 FQNEAQ. The CDR3 is CASSTLDISNYGYTF. The DNA of the CDR3 is TGTGCCAGCAGCACCCTGGACATCTCCAACTATGGCTACACCTTC.

This chain uses TRBV5-4 with TRBJ1-4; tentatively, D is TRBD1 (5 bases). The V end was cut by 4 bases, the J end by 5 bases, with 15 bases between. Germline-derived CDR1 and CDR2 are SGHNT and YYREEE (reference sequence). This CDR3 is 15 amino acids long. CDR3 protein: CASSLGGVANEKLFF. CDR3 sequence (DNA): TGTGCCAGCAGCCTCGGGGGAGTGGCAAATGAAAAACTGTTTTTT.

V gene TRBV5-6 combines with J gene TRBJ2-3; 9 nucleotides match TRBD2. Germline V gives CDR1 SGHDT, CDR2 YYEEEE. V lost 5 bases and J lost 4; bases outside the gene matches: 5. The CDR3 is made up of 14 amino acids. CDR3: CASRNSGGADTQYF. The CDR3 nucleotides are TGTGCCAGCAGAAATAGCGGGGGCGCAGATACGCAGTATTTT.

The chain is built from TRBV2 and TRBJ1-6, with TRBD1 matching 8 bases. CDR1 SNHLY and CDR2 FYNNEI come from the germline V gene. V lost 5 bases and J lost 9; bases outside the gene matches: 6. This CDR3 spans 14 amino acids. In nucleotides, the CDR3 is TGTGCCAGCAGTTTCCTGACAGGGGCTTCACCCCTCCACTTT. This translates into CASSFLTGASPLHF.

The chain carries TRBV7-9 and TRBJ1-3; tentatively, D is TRBD1 (5 bases). V dropped 1 base and J dropped 0 bases, with 10 bases sitting between them. Germline V gene lookup returns CDR1 SEHNR and CDR2 FQNEAQ (reference sequence). This CDR3 region has 16 residues. DNA for the CDR3: TGTGCCAGCAGCTTAGGGCAGGGCAGCTCTGGAAACACCATATATTTT. This sequence encodes CASSLGQGSSGNTIYF.

The chain employs TRBV19 and TRBJ2-1; 8 bases agree with TRBD2. The ends lost 6 bases at V and 0 bases at J; junction bases unmatched: 7. The CDR3 spans 16 residues. Germline loops: CDR1 LNHDA, CDR2 SQIVND (reference sequence). CDR3 amino acids: CASRGSGKSSYNEQFF. The CDR3 coding sequence is TGTGCCAGTAGGGGTAGCGGGAAGAGCTCCTACAATGAGCAGTTCTTC.

V gene TRBV19 combines with J gene TRBJ2-2; D is ambiguous. V was pared by 6 bases and J by 3 bases, with 11 bases between. Per the germline V gene, CDR1 is LNHDA and CDR2 is SQIVND (reference sequence). The CDR3 spans 14 residues. The DNA of the CDR3 is TGTGCCAGTAGCCACCCGCTATACACCGGGGAGCTGTTTTTT. Protein product: CASSHPLYTGELFF. The whole variable domain, filled in from reference TRBV19 and TRBJ2-2, reads DGGITQSPKYLFRKEGQNVTLSCEQNLNHDAMYWYRQDPGQGLRLIYYSQIVNDFQKGDIAEGYSVSREKKESFPLTVTSAQKNPTAFYLCASSHPLYTGELFFGEGSRLTVL.

This clone was seen just once. The J gene is TRBJ1-1, the V gene TRBV7-9; 8 bases fit TRBD1. CDR3 length equals 16 residues. The junction had 7 bases not matched to a gene; V was cut back by 2 bases and J by 2 bases. CDR1 and CDR2 from the germline V gene are SEHNR and FQNEAQ (reference sequence). CDR3 nucleotides: TGTGCCAGCAGCTTAAGGCCGGGACAGGTAAACACTGAAGCTTTCTTT. Its protein product is CASSLRPGQVNTEAFF.

CDR3 region: CASSRLAGMGAYEQYF. The CDR3 DNA reads TGCGCCAGCAGCCGCTTAGCGGGGATGGGCGCCTACGAGCAGTACTTC. J is TRBJ2-7 and V is TRBV4-1, with 8 bases aligning to TRBD2. The CDR3 runs to 16 residues. CDR1 and CDR2 from the germline V gene are MGHRA and YSYEKL. The V gene end was trimmed by 4 bases and the J gene end by 2 bases; junction bases not matched to a gene: 10.

V is TRBV7-9 and J is TRBJ1-5; D is possibly TRBD1 (6 bases). Trimming removed 3 bases from V and 3 bases from J, with 15 bases in between. This CDR3 is built from 16 residues. Germline V gene sequence: CDR1 SEHNR, CDR2 FQNEAQ (reference sequence). The CDR3 is CASSFERGGVNQPQHF. The CDR3 nucleotides read TGTGCCAGCAGCTTTGAGAGAGGGGGTGTCAATCAGCCCCAGCATTTT. The complete variable domain, with remaining parts taken from reference TRBV7-9 and TRBJ1-5, reads DTGVSQNPRHKITKRGQNVTFRCDPISEHNRLYWYRQTLGQGPEFLTYFQNEAQLEKSRLLSDRFSAERPKGSFSTLEIQRTEQGDSAMYLCASSFERGGVNQPQHFGDGTRLSIL.

The chain carries TRBV4-3 and TRBJ1-2; 7 bases agree with TRBD1. Germline CDR1 and CDR2: LGHNA and YSLEER. Losses at the gene ends were 1 base for V and 2 bases for J; bases not matched to a gene: 13. This CDR3 spans 18 amino acids. CDR3 sequence: CASSQVGGRGKGNYGYTF. The CDR3 nucleotides read TGCGCCAGCAGCCAAGTCGGGGGCAGGGGGAAGGGGAACTATGGCTACACCTTC.

The chain recombines TRBV9 with TRBJ2-3, with D uncertain. There are 15 residues in the CDR3. Germline V gives CDR1 SGDLS, CDR2 YYNGEE. V was clipped by 0 bases and J by 0 bases, with 8 bases between them. The CDR3 DNA sequence: TGTGCCAGCAGCGTAGGGCATGCCAGCACAGATACGCAGTATTTT. Amino acid sequence: CASSVGHASTDTQYF.

The chain has TRBV27 and TRBJ1-1; weak D call: TRBD1 (5 bases). V was cut by 2 bases and J by 1 base, with 17 bases left in between. The CDR3 spans 17 residues. CDR1 is MNHEY, CDR2 SMNVEV, per germline (reference sequence). The CDR3 loop is CASSLVAGIIWNTEAFF. The CDR3 nucleotides read TGTGCCAGCAGTTTAGTCGCAGGGATAATATGGAACACTGAAGCTTTCTTT.

V is TRBV19 and J is TRBJ2-1, with D unclear. Germline V lookup: CDR1 LNHDA, CDR2 SQIVND (reference sequence). CDR3 size: 15 residues. With 3 bases removed from V and 3 bases from J, the gap between germline ends came to 12 bases. CDR3 DNA: TGTGCCAGTAGTATTCACAGAACGGTCTACAATGAGCAGTTCTTC. Translating gives CASSIHRTVYNEQFF.

The chain uses TRBV11-2 and TRBJ2-3; TRBD1 might be the D (6 bases). The CDR3 length is 13 residues. The V end lost 5 bases, the J end lost 6 bases, and 12 bases lay between the germline ends. Germline V gene data show CDR1 as SGHAT and CDR2 as FQNNGV. This CDR3 is CASSRTVPDTQYF. The CDR3 DNA is TGTGCCAGCAGCCGGACAGTCCCGGATACGCAGTATTTT.

As for this clone: Given a much more abundant clone one base away, this may be a read error. This sample includes further DNA sequences coding for the same CDR3. V and J are TRBV5-1 and TRBJ1-2; D gene unclear. CDR3 length: 13 amino acids. V was clipped by 0 bases and J by 1 base, with 4 bases between them. The germline V gene encodes CDR1 SGHRS and CDR2 YFSETQ. The CDR3 region has the DNA TGCGCCAGCAGCTTGGGAGGTAACTATGGCTACACCTTC. The encoded protein is CASSLGGNYGYTF.

This clone was observed at least ten times. The V gene is TRBV14, the J gene TRBJ2-2; 8 nucleotides align to TRBD1. Germline V gene sequence: CDR1 SGHDN, CDR2 FVKESK. CDR3 size: 12 residues. Trimming cost V 6 bases and J 6 bases; bases outside gene matches: 0. CDR3 DNA sequence: TGTGCCAGCAGACAGGGGGCCGGGGAGCTGTTTTTT. Translated: CASRQGAGELFF.

CDR3 sequence (DNA): TGTGCCAGCAGCCAGGGCCTCAGCTCCTACAATGAGCAGTTCTTC. Translated: CASSQGLSSYNEQFF. J is TRBJ2-1 and V is TRBV3-1 (or the pseudogene TRBV3-2); D ambiguous. The CDR3 sequence is 15 residues long. Trimming left V 3 bases short and J 0 bases short, with 9 bases between. Looked up from germline, CDR1 is LGHDT and CDR2 is YNNKEL (reference sequence).

CDR3 sequence (DNA): TGTGCCAGCAGCGAGCGGACAGGCCTGTCCTACGAGCAGTACTTC. Translated: CASSERTGLSYEQYF. The chain links TRBV9 to TRBJ2-7; 7 bases map to TRBD1. Germline V gives CDR1 SGDLS, CDR2 YYNGEE. The CDR3 contains 15 residues. J was trimmed by 1 base and V by 3 bases; bases with no gene match: 7. The full variable domain, completed using reference TRBV9 and TRBJ2-7, is DSGVTQTPKHLITATGQRVTLRCSPRSGDLSVYWYQQSLDQGLQFLIQYYNGEERAKGNILERFSAQQFPDLHSELNLSSLELGDSALYFCASSERTGLSYEQYFGPGTRLTVT.